In its sample, the clone carrying this TCR beta chain was seen once. Its specificity is unknown. These data originate in a study of T cell responses to AZD1222 COVID-19 vaccine. Regarding the study as a whole: Females outnumbered males among donors, who were mostly white British; clonal diversity was possibly underestimated. Repertoires in all cases were sampled only once the peak T cell response had passed. Only a handful of individuals given AZD1222 were seropositive at baseline.

The method was immunoSEQ multiplex PCR; TCRdb's version includes in-frame clones alone and lacks a portion of them. The sample includes fewer than 200,000 clones, around 90% of them seen just once. This CDR3 has 13 amino acids. V was trimmed by 7 bases and J by 1 base, leaving 8 bases between them. Germline lookup yields CDR1 MNHEY and CDR2 SVGAGI. The genes are TRBV6-5 and TRBJ1-3; D not certain. This clonotype originated in an adult in good health. This sample comprised peripheral blood, obtained on day 0 of MenACWY control vaccination. CDR3 DNA sequence: TGTGCCAGCACTCGGGGATCTGGAAACACCATATATTTT. Translating gives CASTRGSGNTIYF.